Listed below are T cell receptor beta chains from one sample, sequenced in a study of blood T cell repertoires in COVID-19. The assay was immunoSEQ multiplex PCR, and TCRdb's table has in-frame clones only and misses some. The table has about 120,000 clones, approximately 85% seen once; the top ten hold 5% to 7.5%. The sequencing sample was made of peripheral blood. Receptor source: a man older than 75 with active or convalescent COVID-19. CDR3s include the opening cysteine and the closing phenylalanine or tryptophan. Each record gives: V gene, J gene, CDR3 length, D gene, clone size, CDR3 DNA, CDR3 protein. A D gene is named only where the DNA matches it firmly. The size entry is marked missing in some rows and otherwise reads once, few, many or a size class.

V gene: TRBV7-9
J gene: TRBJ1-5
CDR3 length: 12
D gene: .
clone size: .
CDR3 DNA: TGTGCCAGCAGCCCCGTCAATCAGCCCCAGCATTTT
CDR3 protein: CASSPVNQPQHF

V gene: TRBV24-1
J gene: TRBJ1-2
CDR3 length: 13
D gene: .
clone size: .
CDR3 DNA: TGTGCCACCAGTGACGGACAGTACTATGGCTACACCTTC
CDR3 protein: CATSDGQYYGYTF

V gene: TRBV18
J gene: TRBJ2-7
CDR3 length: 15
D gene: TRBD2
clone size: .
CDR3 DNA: TGTGCCAGCTCACCGGCTAGCGGGAAGTCCTACGAGCAGTACTTC
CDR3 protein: CASSPASGKSYEQYF

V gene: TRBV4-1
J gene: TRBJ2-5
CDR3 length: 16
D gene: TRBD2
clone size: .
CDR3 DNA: TGCGCCAGCAGCTACGGACTAGCGGGGAACCAAGAGACCCAGTACTTC
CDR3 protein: CASSYGLAGNQETQYF

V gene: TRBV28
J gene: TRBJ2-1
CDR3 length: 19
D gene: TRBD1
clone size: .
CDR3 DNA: TGTGCCAGCAGTTCGCCGGGACAGAGTATTAAACACTCCTACAATGAGCAGTTCTTC
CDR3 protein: CASSSPGQSIKHSYNEQFF

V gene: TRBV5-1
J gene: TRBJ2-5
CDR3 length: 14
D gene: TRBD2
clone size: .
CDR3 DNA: TGCGCCAGCAGCCCGGGTGGGGGGGAAGAGACCCAGTACTTC
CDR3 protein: CASSPGGGEETQYF

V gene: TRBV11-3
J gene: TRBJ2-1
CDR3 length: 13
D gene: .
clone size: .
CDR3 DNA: TGTGCCAGCAGCTTAAGCGGGCACAATGAGCAGTTCTTC
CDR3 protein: CASSLSGHNEQFF

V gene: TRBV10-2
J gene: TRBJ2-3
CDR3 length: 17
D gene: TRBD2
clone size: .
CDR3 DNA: TGCGCCAGCACTACTAGCCCGGGACTAGCGGACCGAGATACGCAGTATTTT
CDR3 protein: CASTTSPGLADRDTQYF

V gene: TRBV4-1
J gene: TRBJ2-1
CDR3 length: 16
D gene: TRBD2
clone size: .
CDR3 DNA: TGCGCCAGCAGCCTCCGGGACGGGGGACTAGCGAACGAGCAGTTCTTC
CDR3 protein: CASSLRDGGLANEQFF

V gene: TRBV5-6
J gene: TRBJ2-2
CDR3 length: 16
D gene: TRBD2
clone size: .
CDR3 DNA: TGTGCCAGCAGCTATCGACTAGCGGCTAACACCGGGGAGCTGTTTTTT
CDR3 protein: CASSYRLAANTGELFF

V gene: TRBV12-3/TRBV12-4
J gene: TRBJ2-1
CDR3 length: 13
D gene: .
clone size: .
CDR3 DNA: TGTGCCAGCAATTTACTAGGTCGCAATGAGCAGTTCTTC
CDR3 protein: CASNLLGRNEQFF

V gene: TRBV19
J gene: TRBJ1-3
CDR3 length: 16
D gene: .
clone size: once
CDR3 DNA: TGTGCCAGTAGTGTACGACAGTTACTCTCTGGAAACACCATATATTTT
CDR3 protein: CASSVRQLLSGNTIYF

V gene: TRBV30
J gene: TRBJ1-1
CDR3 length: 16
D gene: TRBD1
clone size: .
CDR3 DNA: TGTGCCTGGAGTGTGACAGGGTTAAACTTGAACACTGAAGCTTTCTTT
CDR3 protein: CAWSVTGLNLNTEAFF

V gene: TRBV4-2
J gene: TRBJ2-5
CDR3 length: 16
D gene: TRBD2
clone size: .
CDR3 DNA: TGTGCCAGCAGCCAAGAGGCGGGAGGGCCGGGGGAGACCCAGTACTTC
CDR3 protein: CASSQEAGGPGETQYF

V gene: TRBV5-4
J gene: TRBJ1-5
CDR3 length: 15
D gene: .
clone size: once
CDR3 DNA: TGTGCCAGCAGCTTCGGAGGGATTCGTAATCAGCCCCAGCATTTT
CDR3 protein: CASSFGGIRNQPQHF

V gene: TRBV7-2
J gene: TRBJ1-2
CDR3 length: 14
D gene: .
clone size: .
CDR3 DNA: TGTGCCAGCAGCTTAGACCACAGGGTCTATGGCTACACCTTC
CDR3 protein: CASSLDHRVYGYTF

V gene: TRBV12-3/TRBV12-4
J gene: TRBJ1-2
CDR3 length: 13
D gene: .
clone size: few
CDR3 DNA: TGTGCCAGCAGTTGGGAGTCTGGGTATGGCTACACCTTC
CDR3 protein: CASSWESGYGYTF

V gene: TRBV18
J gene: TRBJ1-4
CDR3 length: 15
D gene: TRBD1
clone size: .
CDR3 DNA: TGTGCCAGCTCACCCCCGACAGGGAGGAGTGAAAAACTGTTTTTT
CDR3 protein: CASSPPTGRSEKLFF

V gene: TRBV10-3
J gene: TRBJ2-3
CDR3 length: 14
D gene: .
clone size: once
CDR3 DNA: TGTGCCATCAGTGATGGGGCCCGCACAGATACGCAGTATTTT
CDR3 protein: CAISDGARTDTQYF

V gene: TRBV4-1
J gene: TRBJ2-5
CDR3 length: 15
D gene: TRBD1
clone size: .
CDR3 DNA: TGCGCCAGCAGCCTCGGACAGGGGTACCAAGAGACCCAGTACTTC
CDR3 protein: CASSLGQGYQETQYF

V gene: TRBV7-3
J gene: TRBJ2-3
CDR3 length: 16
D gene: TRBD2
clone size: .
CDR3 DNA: TGTGCCAGCAGCTTGACTAGCGGGATATACACAGATACGCAGTATTTT
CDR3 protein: CASSLTSGIYTDTQYF

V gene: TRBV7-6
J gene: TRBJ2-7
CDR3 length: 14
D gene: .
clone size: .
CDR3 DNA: TGTGCCAGCAGCTTAGACCCGGGATTTTACGAGCAGTACTTC
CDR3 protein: CASSLDPGFYEQYF

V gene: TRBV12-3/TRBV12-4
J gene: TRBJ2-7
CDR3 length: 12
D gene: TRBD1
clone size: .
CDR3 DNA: TGTGCCAGCAGTCCGACAGGGATCGAGCAGTACTTC
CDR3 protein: CASSPTGIEQYF

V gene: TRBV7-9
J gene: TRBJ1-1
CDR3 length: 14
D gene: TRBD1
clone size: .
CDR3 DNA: TGTGCCAGCAGCCTACAGGGACAGTACACTGAAGCTTTCTTT
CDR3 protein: CASSLQGQYTEAFF

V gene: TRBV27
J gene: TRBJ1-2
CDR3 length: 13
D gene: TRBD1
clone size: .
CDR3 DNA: TGTGCCAGCAGTCTACGGGACAGGGCTGGCTACACCTTC
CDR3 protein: CASSLRDRAGYTF

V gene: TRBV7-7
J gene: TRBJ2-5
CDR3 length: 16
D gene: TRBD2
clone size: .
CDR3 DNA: TGTGCCAGCAGCTTAGTGGCGGGGGGCGGTGTAGAGACCCAGTACTTC
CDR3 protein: CASSLVAGGGVETQYF

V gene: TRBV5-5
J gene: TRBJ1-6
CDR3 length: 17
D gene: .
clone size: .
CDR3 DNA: TGTGCCAGCAGCTTGGGGTATGACAGTATCAATAATTCACCCCTCCACTTT
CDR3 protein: CASSLGYDSINNSPLHF

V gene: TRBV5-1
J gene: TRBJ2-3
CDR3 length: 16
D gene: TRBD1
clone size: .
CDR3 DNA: TGCGCCAGCAGCTTGGGGGGGACAGGGGCCTCAGATACGCAGTATTTT
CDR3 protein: CASSLGGTGASDTQYF

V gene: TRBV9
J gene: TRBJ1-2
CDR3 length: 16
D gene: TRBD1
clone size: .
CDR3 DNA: TGTGCCAGCAGCGTACAGATCCGGACAGGGCTGGGTGGCTACACCTTC
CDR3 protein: CASSVQIRTGLGGYTF

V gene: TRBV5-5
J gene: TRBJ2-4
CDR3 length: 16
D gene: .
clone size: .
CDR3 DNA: TGTGCCAGCTCTTTTCGGGCTAGTCAGGGTGCCCACATTCAGTACTTC
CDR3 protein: CASSFRASQGAHIQYF

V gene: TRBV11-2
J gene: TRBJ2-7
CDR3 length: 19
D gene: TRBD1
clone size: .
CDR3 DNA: TGTGCCAGCAGCTCACCCTCTGGCCTGGCGGGACAGGGAACCTACGAGCAGTACTTC
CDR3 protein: CASSSPSGLAGQGTYEQYF

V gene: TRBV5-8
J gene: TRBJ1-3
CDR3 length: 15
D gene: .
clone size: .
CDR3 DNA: TGTGCCAGCAGACACGGACAGAGCTCTGGAAACACCATATATTTT
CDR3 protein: CASRHGQSSGNTIYF

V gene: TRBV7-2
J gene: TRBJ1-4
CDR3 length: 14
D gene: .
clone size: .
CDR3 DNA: TGTGCCAGCAGCCTTCAGGGTGGGAAAGAAAAACTGTTTTTT
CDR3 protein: CASSLQGGKEKLFF

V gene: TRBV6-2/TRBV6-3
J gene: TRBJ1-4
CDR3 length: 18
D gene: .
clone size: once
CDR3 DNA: TGTGCCAGCAGTTACCGACTCCGTTCAAGTGCAACTAATGAAAAACTGTTTTTT
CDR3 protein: CASSYRLRSSATNEKLFF

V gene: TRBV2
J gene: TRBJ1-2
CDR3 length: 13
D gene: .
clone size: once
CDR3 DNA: TGTGCCAGCAGCTTAGGACTGAGTTATGGCTACACCTTC
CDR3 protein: CASSLGLSYGYTF

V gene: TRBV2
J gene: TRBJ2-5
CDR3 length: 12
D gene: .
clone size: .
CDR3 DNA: TGTGCCAGCATAAAGGAGTGGGAGACCCAGTACTTC
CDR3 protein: CASIKEWETQYF

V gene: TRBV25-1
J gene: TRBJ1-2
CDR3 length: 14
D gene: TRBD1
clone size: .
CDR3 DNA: TGTGCCAGCAGTAAGGCCGGGACAGAGCAGGGCTACACCTTC
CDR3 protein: CASSKAGTEQGYTF

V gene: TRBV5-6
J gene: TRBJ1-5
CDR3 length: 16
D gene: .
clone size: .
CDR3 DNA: TGTGCCAGCAGCTTATCAGGGACGGGGGGCAATCAGCCCCAGCATTTT
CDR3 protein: CASSLSGTGGNQPQHF

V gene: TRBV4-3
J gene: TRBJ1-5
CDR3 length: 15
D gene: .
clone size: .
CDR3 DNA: TGCGCCAGCAGCCAAGATCGAGGAAGCAATCAGCCCCAGCATTTT
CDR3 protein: CASSQDRGSNQPQHF

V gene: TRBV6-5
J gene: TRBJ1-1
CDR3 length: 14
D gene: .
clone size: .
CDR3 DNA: TGTGCCAGCTCATGGTCCTCAGGGCGACTGGAAGCTTTCTTT
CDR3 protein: CASSWSSGRLEAFF

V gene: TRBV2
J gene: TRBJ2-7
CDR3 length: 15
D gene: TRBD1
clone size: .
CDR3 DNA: TGTGCCAGCAGTGGACGGACAGGGGGATTATACGAGCAGTACTTC
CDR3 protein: CASSGRTGGLYEQYF

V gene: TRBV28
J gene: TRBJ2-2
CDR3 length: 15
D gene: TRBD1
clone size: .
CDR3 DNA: TGTGCCACCACCAACAGGGGTTGGGGCACCGGGGAGCTGTTTTTT
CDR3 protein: CATTNRGWGTGELFF

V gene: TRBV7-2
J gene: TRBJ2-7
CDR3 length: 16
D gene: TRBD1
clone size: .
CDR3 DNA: TGTGCCAGCAGCTTGGCCGTGGGACAGGGTACCTACGAGCAGTACTTC
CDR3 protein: CASSLAVGQGTYEQYF

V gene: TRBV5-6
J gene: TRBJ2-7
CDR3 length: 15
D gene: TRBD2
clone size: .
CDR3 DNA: TGTGCCAGCAGCTCAACTAGCGGGAGACGGAACGAGCAGTACTTC
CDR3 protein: CASSSTSGRRNEQYF

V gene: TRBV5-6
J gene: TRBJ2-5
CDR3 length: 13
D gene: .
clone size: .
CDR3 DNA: TGTGCCAGCAGCTTCTCGGGGTACGAGACCCAGTACTTC
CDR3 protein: CASSFSGYETQYF

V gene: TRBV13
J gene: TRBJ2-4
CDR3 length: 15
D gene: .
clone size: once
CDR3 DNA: TGTGCCAGCAGCCCTAAAGGGGCCGGGAAAAACATTCAGTACTTC
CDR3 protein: CASSPKGAGKNIQYF

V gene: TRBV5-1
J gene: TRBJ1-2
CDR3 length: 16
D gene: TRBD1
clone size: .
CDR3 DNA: TGCGCCAGCAGCTTTGGGGCACAGGGGGGGTACTATGGCTACACCTTC
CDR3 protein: CASSFGAQGGYYGYTF

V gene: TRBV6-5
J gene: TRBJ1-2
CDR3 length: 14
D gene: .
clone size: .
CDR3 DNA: TGTGCCAGCAGTCCCGGGACTCAGAACTATGGCTACACCTTC
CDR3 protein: CASSPGTQNYGYTF

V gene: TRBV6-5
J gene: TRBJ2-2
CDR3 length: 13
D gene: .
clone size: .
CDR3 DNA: TGTGCCAGCAGGAAGAGGGGGACCGGGGAGCTGTTTTTT
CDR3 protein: CASRKRGTGELFF